The 20 T cell receptor beta chains below come from one sample, sequenced in a study of T cells in Graves' hyperthyroidism and ophthalmopathy. RNA transcripts gave rise to amplified TCR beta CDR3 regions. With the HTBI primer set, the TCR CDR3 went through a first round of RT-PCR. TCRdb ran MiXCR on the multiplex PCR reads and lists one entry per CDR3 protein. There are hundreds of thousands of distinct CDR3 sequences in the sample; about 14% occur only once, and roughly a tenth lies in the top ten. Sequencing was done on a sample of blood. The receptor source for this set is a woman under 30 with Graves' hyperthyroidism.

The V and J genes are TRBV20-1 and TRBJ2-7; 8 positions match TRBD1. V lost 6 bases and J lost 7; bases outside the gene matches: 17. This CDR3 is 15 amino acids long. CDR1 and CDR2 (germline): DFQATT, SNEGSKA (reference sequence). The CDR3 coding sequence is TGCAGTGCCATAAACCCGAGGACAGGGTGGAAGGAGCAGTACTTC. This encodes CSAINPRTGWKEQYF.

This clonotype was observed at least ten times. V is TRBV20-1 and J is TRBJ2-7; 9 bases fit TRBD1. Germline CDR1 DFQATT, CDR2 SNEGSKA (reference sequence). The length of the CDR3 is 13 residues. Trimming at V came to 6 bases and at J to 3 bases, leaving 6 bases not matched to a gene. This chain's CDR3 is CSATGTGNYEQYF. CDR3 DNA: TGCAGTGCAACCGGGACAGGGAACTACGAGCAGTACTTC.

The table lists this clonotype with many counts. The V call is TRBV7-9, the J call TRBJ2-7, with 9 positions matching TRBD1. J gave up 5 bases and V 4 bases, and 6 bases lay outside the gene matches. The CDR3 has 14 amino acids. The germline gives CDR1 SEHNR, CDR2 FQNEAQ (reference sequence). The CDR3 DNA reads TGTGCCAGCAGCTGGGGGACAGGGCCTAACGAGCAGTACTTC. It specifies CASSWGTGPNEQYF.

This clonotype was seen once. A much larger clone differs by one base, so this may be a read error. This chain uses TRBV7-3 with TRBJ2-3, with 8 bases aligning to TRBD2. J lost 2 bases, V lost 2 bases, and 12 bases had no gene match. The CDR3 is made up of 18 amino acids. Looked up from germline, CDR1 is SGHTA and CDR2 is FQGTGA. The CDR3, as DNA: TGTGCCAGCAGCTTATATTTTCGGCGGGAGGTATTCACAGATACGCAGTATTTT. It encodes CASSLYFRREVFTDTQYF.

This clonotype appeared many times. The chain has TRBV12-3 or TRBV12-4 and TRBJ1-5, with 8 bases identical to TRBD1. The CDR3 contains 16 residues. The ends lost 6 bases at V and 0 bases at J; junction bases unmatched: 7. Here the CDR3 reads CASSPQGVFSNQPQHF. In DNA, the CDR3 is TGTGCCAGCAGCCCACAGGGGGTTTTTAGCAATCAGCCCCAGCATTTT.

As for this clonotype: A single base separates this from a much larger clone, so it may be a read error. The chain is built from TRBV2 and TRBJ2-1; 7 positions match TRBD1. Germline V gene sequence: CDR1 SNHLY, CDR2 FYNNEI. V was pared by 6 bases and J by 14 bases, with 13 bases of the junction left unmatched. CDR3 size: 13 residues. CDR3 residues: CASRRDSGAEEFF. The CDR3 coding sequence is TGTGCCAGCAGAAGGGACAGTGGAGCGGAGGAGTTCTTC. The full variable domain, rest sourced from reference TRBV2 and TRBJ2-1, is EPEVTQTPSHQVTQMGQEVILRCVPISNHLYFYWYRQILGQKVEFLVSFYNNEISEKSEIFDDQFSVERPDGSNFTLKIRSTKLEDSAMYFCASRRDSGAEEFFGPGTRLTVL.

The rearrangement links TRBV7-9 to TRBJ2-5, with TRBD1 identical over 9 bases. CDR3 length: 15 amino acids. Trimming removed 0 bases from V and 5 bases from J; junction bases left unmatched: 4. Germline V CDR1 and CDR2: SEHNR, FQNEAQ (reference sequence). Here the CDR3 DNA reads TGTGCCAGCAGCTTAGCTACAGGGGGCCGGGAGACCCAGTACTTC. Protein sequence: CASSLATGGRETQYF. Full variable domain (missing parts from reference TRBV7-9 and TRBJ2-5): DTGVSQNPRHKITKRGQNVTFRCDPISEHNRLYWYRQTLGQGPEFLTYFQNEAQLEKSRLLSDRFSAERPKGSFSTLEIQRTEQGDSAMYLCASSLATGGRETQYFGPGTRLLVL.

This clonotype was counted between two and nine times. V is TRBV14 and J is TRBJ2-3; 13 bases are a match to TRBD2. The CDR3 consists of 18 residues. Per germline, CDR1 SGHDN and CDR2 FVKESK. With V trimmed by 4 bases and J by 3 bases, 10 bases remained unmatched. The CDR3 coding sequence is TGTGCCAGCAGCCCTCGGACTAGCGGGAGAGGGTGGACAGATACGCAGTATTTT. It translates to CASSPRTSGRGWTDTQYF.

Ten or more counts support this clonotype. The genes are TRBV15 and TRBJ2-3; no reliable D call. Germline V gene sequence: CDR1 LNHNV, CDR2 YYDKDF (reference sequence). This CDR3 spans 13 amino acids. V dropped 3 bases and J dropped 2 bases, with 6 bases sitting between them. The CDR3 sequence: CATSRRTTDTQYF. The CDR3 nucleotides read TGTGCCACCAGCAGGAGGACCACAGATACGCAGTATTTT.

This clonotype appeared a few times. The gene calls are TRBV5-1 and TRBJ2-1, with 8 bases fitting TRBD2. The CDR3 is 13 amino acids. Germline-derived CDR1 and CDR2 are SGHRS and YFSETQ. V lost 3 bases and J lost 8; bases outside the gene matches: 4. CDR3: CASSWGLGDEQFF. Here the CDR3 DNA reads TGCGCCAGCAGCTGGGGACTAGGGGATGAGCAGTTCTTC.

This clonotype was counted ten times or more. The gene calls are TRBV7-2 and TRBJ2-5; D is unclear. Trimming removed 0 bases at V and 1 base at J, with 9 bases between. Germline CDR1 is SGHTA and CDR2 is FQGNSA. This CDR3 is built from 15 residues. For the CDR3, the DNA is TGTGCCAGCAGCTTAGCCGGAACAGTCCAAGAGACCCAGTACTTC. Encoded protein: CASSLAGTVQETQYF.

Ten or more counts support this clonotype. The chain uses TRBV5-1 and TRBJ2-7, with TRBD1 matching 10 bases. There are 17 residues in the CDR3. With 3 bases clipped from V and 2 bases from J, the junction kept 11 bases outside the gene matches. Germline CDR1 reads SGHRS; CDR2 reads YFSETQ. This CDR3 is CASSSRTGGHLTYEQYF. In nucleotides, the CDR3 is TGCGCCAGCAGCTCCCGGACAGGGGGTCATTTGACCTACGAGCAGTACTTC.

The chain is built from TRBV20-1 and TRBJ2-7; 7 nucleotides agree with TRBD2. V was pared by 3 bases and J by 4 bases, with 3 bases of the junction left unmatched. From germline, CDR1 is DFQATT and CDR2 SNEGSKA (reference sequence). The CDR3 is 12 residues long. The CDR3 protein is CSARRETYEQYF. CDR3 coding DNA: TGCAGTGCTAGGCGGGAGACTTACGAGCAGTACTTC.

The V and J genes are TRBV2 and TRBJ1-5; D is unclear. V was trimmed by 6 bases and J by 3 bases, leaving 12 bases between them. From germline, CDR1 is SNHLY and CDR2 FYNNEI. The CDR3 has 14 residues. For the CDR3, the DNA is TGTGCCAGCAGGGGAGACGGAAACAATCAGCCCCAGCATTTT. This sequence encodes CASRGDGNNQPQHF. Using reference TRBV2 and TRBJ1-5 for the parts outside the CDR3, the full variable domain is EPEVTQTPSHQVTQMGQEVILRCVPISNHLYFYWYRQILGQKVEFLVSFYNNEISEKSEIFDDQFSVERPDGSNFTLKIRSTKLEDSAMYFCASRGDGNNQPQHFGDGTRLSIL.

The chain employs TRBV3-1 and TRBJ1-2, with D possibly matching TRBD1 (5 bases). Germline-derived CDR1 and CDR2 are LGHDT and YNNKEL (reference sequence). Trimming removed 4 bases at V and 8 bases at J, with 14 bases between. The CDR3 has 13 residues. In nucleotides, the CDR3 is TGTGCCAGCAGCCGGATAGGGGCAAGCGGCTACACCTTC. As protein: CASSRIGASGYTF. The whole variable domain, remainder taken from reference TRBV3-1 and TRBJ1-2, is DTAVSQTPKYLVTQMGNDKSIKCEQNLGHDTMYWYKQDSKKFLKIMFSYNNKELIINETVPNRFSPKSPDKAHLNLHINSLELGDSAVYFCASSRIGASGYTFGSGTRLTVV.

This chain uses TRBV12-3 or TRBV12-4 with TRBJ2-3; maybe TRBD2 (7 bases). The CDR3 sequence is 13 residues long. The V gene lost 10 bases and the J gene lost 3 bases, with 14 bases spanning the gap. The CDR3 bases are TGTGCCACCGGGGGGCTCGGGACAGATACGCAGTATTTT. Protein: CATGGLGTDTQYF.

This chain joins TRBV20-1 and TRBJ1-3; D unresolved. CDR3 length: 14 residues. Looked up from germline, CDR1 is DFQATT and CDR2 is SNEGSKA (reference sequence). V lost 3 bases and J lost 4, with 13 bases in between. The CDR3 loop is CSARIRRGGNTIYF. DNA for the CDR3: TGCAGTGCTAGGATTAGGAGAGGGGGAAACACCATATATTTT.

This rearrangement joins TRBV27 to TRBJ2-2; possibly TRBD2 for D (5 bases). V lost 2 bases and J lost 5, with 9 bases in between. This CDR3 has 14 residues. The V gene's germline CDR1 is MNHEY and CDR2 SMNVEV (reference sequence). The CDR3 DNA reads TGTGCCAGCAGTTTAGCGGACTGGACCGGGGAGCTGTTTTTT. Translation gives CASSLADWTGELFF.

V and J are TRBV19 and TRBJ2-6; D is perhaps TRBD1 (6 bases). Germline loops: CDR1 LNHDA, CDR2 SQIVND (reference sequence). The CDR3 totals 16 residues. Trimming removed 10 bases from V and 0 bases from J, with 16 bases in between. CDR3 loop: CAKPVGHLSGANVLTF. The CDR3 nucleotides read TGTGCCAAACCTGTGGGACACCTCTCTGGGGCCAACGTCCTGACTTTC.

This clonotype appeared many times. The chain is built from TRBV20-1 and TRBJ1-1; D not certain. The ends were cut back, 6 bases at V and 3 bases at J, with 14 bases in the middle. Germline lookup yields CDR1 DFQATT and CDR2 SNEGSKA (reference sequence). This CDR3 has 13 residues. CDR3 protein: CSAPGRRDTEAFF. DNA of the CDR3: TGCAGTGCCCCCGGGAGAAGGGACACTGAAGCTTTCTTT.